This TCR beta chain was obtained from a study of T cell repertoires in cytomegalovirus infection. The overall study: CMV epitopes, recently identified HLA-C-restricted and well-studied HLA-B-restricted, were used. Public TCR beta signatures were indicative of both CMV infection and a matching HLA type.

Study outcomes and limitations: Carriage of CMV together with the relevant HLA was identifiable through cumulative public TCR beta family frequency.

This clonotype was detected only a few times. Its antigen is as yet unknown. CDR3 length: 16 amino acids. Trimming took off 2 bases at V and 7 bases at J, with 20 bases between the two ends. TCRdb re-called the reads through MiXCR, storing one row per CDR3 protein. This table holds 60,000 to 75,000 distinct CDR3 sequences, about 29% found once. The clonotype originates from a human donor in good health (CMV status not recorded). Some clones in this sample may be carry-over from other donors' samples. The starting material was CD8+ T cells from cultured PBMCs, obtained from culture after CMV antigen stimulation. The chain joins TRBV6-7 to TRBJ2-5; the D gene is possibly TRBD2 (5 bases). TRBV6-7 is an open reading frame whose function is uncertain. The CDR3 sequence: CASSYPQRISRGTQYF. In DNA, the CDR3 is TGTGCCAGCAGTTACCCCCAGCGAATTTCCCGGGGGACCCAGTACTTC.